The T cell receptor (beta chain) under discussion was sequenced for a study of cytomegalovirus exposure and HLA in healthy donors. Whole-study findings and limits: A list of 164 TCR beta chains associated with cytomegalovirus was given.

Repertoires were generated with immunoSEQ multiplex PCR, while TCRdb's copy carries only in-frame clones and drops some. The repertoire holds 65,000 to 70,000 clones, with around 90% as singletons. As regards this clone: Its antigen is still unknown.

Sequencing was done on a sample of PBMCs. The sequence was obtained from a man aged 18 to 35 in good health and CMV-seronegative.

The CDR3, as DNA: TGTGCCAGCAGCCAACTAGACGACCTAGCCAAAAACATTCAGTACTTC. This translates into CASSQLDDLAKNIQYF. The chain links TRBV14 to TRBJ2-4; D gene unclear. Germline-derived CDR1 and CDR2 are SGHDN and FVKESK. The CDR3 is 16 residues long. V shed 2 bases and J shed 0 bases, with 11 bases lying between them.